A selection of T cell receptor beta chains follows, all from one sample in a study of a mutant IDH1 vaccine in newly diagnosed glioma. Method: immunoSEQ multiplex PCR; TCRdb's copy keeps in-frame clones and lacks some. This sample has about 58,000 clones, with around 80% found just once. These receptors' antigens are unknown. The sample consisted of PBMCs, taken from a glioma patient whose treatment included an IDH1 peptide vaccine. Source of these receptors: a woman aged 50 to 60 with glioma. CDR3s include the opening cysteine and the closing phenylalanine or tryptophan. D genes are given only for firm matches. The size field is filled for only some rows; it gives once, few, many or a size class.

TRBJ1-6,TRBV14,NA,NA,TGTGCCAGCAGCCAAGACAGGGTTGGTAATTCACCCCTCCACTTT,CASSQDRVGNSPLHF
TRBJ1-1,TRBV5-1,TRBD1,few,TGCGCCAGCAGCTCTACTGGACAGGGGCCCACTGAAGCTTTCTTT,CASSSTGQGPTEAFF
TRBJ1-2,TRBV5-4,TRBD1,NA,TGTGCCAGCGGACCGACAGGGGGCGGCTATGGCTACACCTTC,CASGPTGGGYGYTF
TRBJ1-4,TRBV5-4,TRBD1,NA,TGTGCCAGCAGCTTGGCGGACAGGGGGCTTGAAAAACTGTTTTTT,CASSLADRGLEKLFF
TRBJ2-3,TRBV29-1,TRBD2,NA,TGCAGCGTTGAACTAGCGGGGGTGGATACGCAGTATTTT,CSVELAGVDTQYF
TRBJ1-5,TRBV2,NA,NA,TGTGCCAGCAACCAACGAGGGGGAAAGGATCAGCCCCAGCATTTT,CASNQRGGKDQPQHF
TRBJ2-3,TRBV15,TRBD2,NA,TGTGCCACCAGCGTAAGAGCGGGGGGCCCAGATACGCAGTATTTT,CATSVRAGGPDTQYF
TRBJ1-6,TRBV19,NA,NA,TGTGCCAGTAGTGGCCAGGGGAGGTCGGATAATTCACCCCTCCACTTT,CASSGQGRSDNSPLHF
TRBJ1-6,TRBV7-2,NA,few,TGTGCCAGCTCCGGCCCGGGGAATTCACCCCTCCACTTT,CASSGPGNSPLHF
TRBJ2-5,TRBV9,TRBD2,NA,TGTGCCAGCAGCGTAGGGACTAGCGGGGGGGAGACCCAGTACTTC,CASSVGTSGGETQYF
TRBJ1-6,TRBV27,TRBD1,NA,TGTGCCAGCAGTTTAGTCAGGGGGCGGAATTCACCCCTCCACTTT,CASSLVRGRNSPLHF
TRBJ1-2,TRBV7-2,NA,NA,TGTGCCAGCAGCTTACAAGCCTATGGCTACACCTTC,CASSLQAYGYTF
TRBJ1-2,TRBV7-8,NA,NA,TGTGCCAGCAGTGTGGAGGGAAGGAACTATGGCTACACCTTC,CASSVEGRNYGYTF
TRBJ1-4,TRBV4-1,NA,NA,TGCGCCAGCAGCCAAGGGTGGCGGGGCTCAACTAATGAAAAACTGTTTTTT,CASSQGWRGSTNEKLFF
TRBJ1-1,TRBV4-2,NA,NA,TGTGCCAGCAGCCAAGAGTGGGTGACAGTGAACACTGAAGCTTTCTTT,CASSQEWVTVNTEAFF
TRBJ2-5,TRBV5-1,TRBD2,NA,TGCGCCAGCAGCTCGGGAGGGACTCAAGAGACCCAGTACTTC,CASSSGGTQETQYF
TRBJ1-5,TRBV10-2,NA,NA,TGCGCCAGCACGGACAGAAGCAATCAGCCCCAGCATTTT,CASTDRSNQPQHF
TRBJ2-3,TRBV7-2,TRBD2,once,TGTGCCAGCAGCTTAGCGGCTAGCGGGGGTGATATTTTAGATACGCAGTATTTT,CASSLAASGGDILDTQYF
TRBJ2-2,TRBV6-1,TRBD1,few,TGTGCCAGCAGTGGAGACAGGGGGCGCGGTACCGGGGAGCTGTTTTTT,CASSGDRGRGTGELFF
TRBJ2-3,TRBV7-3,NA,NA,TGTGCCAGCAGCCGAGGACAGCCCACAGATACGCAGTATTTT,CASSRGQPTDTQYF
TRBJ2-7,TRBV7-2,TRBD2,NA,TGTGCCAGCCGGACTAGTGCCTACGAGCAGTACTTC,CASRTSAYEQYF
TRBJ2-1,TRBV9,NA,NA,TGTGCCAGCAGCGGAACCGGCCTACTTCGTAGTGAGCAGTTCTTC,CASSGTGLLRSEQFF
TRBJ2-5,TRBV10-1,NA,NA,TGCGCCAGCAGTGACCGGGGCCTTCAAGAGACCCAGTACTTC,CASSDRGLQETQYF
TRBJ2-7,TRBV27,NA,NA,TGTGCCAGCAGTTTAGGCGGGGGCTCGGGCTACGAGCAGTACTTC,CASSLGGGSGYEQYF
TRBJ2-7,TRBV28,NA,NA,TGTGCCAGTCGATACTCCCTCTCCTACGAGCAGTACTTC,CASRYSLSYEQYF
TRBJ1-2,TRBV27,TRBD1,NA,TGTGCCAGCAGTTTAGAGGGCAGGGGGCGCGGTGGCTACACCTTC,CASSLEGRGRGGYTF
TRBJ2-7,TRBV6-1,NA,NA,TGTGCCAGCAGTGGGGTCACCACCTACGAGCAGTACTTC,CASSGVTTYEQYF
TRBJ1-5,TRBV5-6,NA,NA,TGTGCCAGCAGCAATGGAGATCAGCCCCAGCATTTT,CASSNGDQPQHF
TRBJ2-5,TRBV2,TRBD2,NA,TGTGCCAGCAGAGTAGCGGGGGGGCCGAGGGAGACCCAGTACTTC,CASRVAGGPRETQYF
TRBJ2-4,TRBV7-2,TRBD1,NA,TGTGCCAGCACCCCGATCAAGCGGACAGGGGCCAAAAACATTCAGTACTTC,CASTPIKRTGAKNIQYF
TRBJ1-6,TRBV10-3,NA,NA,TGTGCCATCAGTGAGGGGTCAGGGAGAGGTTCACCCCTCCACTTT,CAISEGSGRGSPLHF
TRBJ2-1,TRBV2,NA,NA,TGTGCCAGCAGTGATAGGACTCTCAATGAGCAGTTCTTC,CASSDRTLNEQFF
TRBJ2-7,TRBV11-3,NA,NA,TGTGCCAGCAGGCAAGGTTGGGCGAATAGAGGCGAGCAGTACTTC,CASRQGWANRGEQYF
TRBJ2-5,TRBV5-1,NA,NA,TGCGCCAGCAGCCCCCCCTCAGAGACCCAGTACTTC,CASSPPSETQYF
TRBJ1-2,TRBV9,NA,NA,TGTGCCAGCAGCGTAGCCCCAAACATGGACAGAGCTAACTATGGCTACACCTTC,CASSVAPNMDRANYGYTF
TRBJ2-5,TRBV9,TRBD1,NA,TGTGCCAGCAGCCCAGAACAGGGGGAGGATACAAGGACCCAGTACTTC,CASSPEQGEDTRTQYF
TRBJ1-2,TRBV6-1,NA,few,TGTGCCAGCAGTGAAGCGTTGGGGGCGGCCTACTATGGCTACACCTTC,CASSEALGAAYYGYTF
TRBJ1-2,TRBV5-4,NA,NA,TGTGCCAGCAGCGCTTTACTTACAGCTTCATATGGCTACACCTTC,CASSALLTASYGYTF
TRBJ1-1,TRBV29-1,TRBD1,once,TGCAGCGTATGGACAGGGGACACTGAAGCTTTCTTT,CSVWTGDTEAFF
TRBJ1-6,TRBV2,NA,few,TGTGCCAGCACAGGAGGGGCCAGCGGTAATTCACCCCTCCACTTT,CASTGGASGNSPLHF
TRBJ2-7,TRBV2,NA,once,TGTGCCAGCAGTACGGACAGCTACGAGCAGTACTTC,CASSTDSYEQYF
TRBJ1-5,TRBV4-1,TRBD1,NA,TGCGCCAGCAGCCCCGCAGCCCGGACAGGGAACTCCCCCTTTAGGCAGCCCCAGCATTTT,CASSPAARTGNSPFRQPQHF
TRBJ2-7,TRBV6-5,NA,once,TGTGCCAGCAGAGACTTGGACGGATACTACGAGCAGTACTTC,CASRDLDGYYEQYF
TRBJ1-4,TRBV4-3,NA,NA,TGCGCCAGCAGCCAAGAAGGAGGAGTAAATGAAAAACTGTTTTTT,CASSQEGGVNEKLFF
TRBJ2-7,TRBV6-1,NA,NA,TGTGCCAGCAGGGGGAAGACCTCCATATACGAGCAGTACTTC,CASRGKTSIYEQYF
TRBJ1-2,TRBV2,NA,NA,TGTGCCAGCAGTGAAGCGGGGCAGGGGACTGGCTACACCTTC,CASSEAGQGTGYTF
TRBJ1-1,TRBV30,NA,NA,TGTGCCTGGATCGAGGTGGGTATGAACACTGAAGCTTTCTTT,CAWIEVGMNTEAFF
TRBJ1-4,TRBV5-1,TRBD1,NA,TGCGCCAGCAGCTCGGCAGGGGGCTACGAAAAACTGTTTTTT,CASSSAGGYEKLFF
TRBJ2-7,TRBV11-2,NA,NA,TGTGCCAGCAGCCCCAACGGGGATGTTCGGTACTTC,CASSPNGDVRYF
TRBJ2-4,TRBV7-2,NA,NA,TGTGCCAGCAGCTTAGCGCCAGGGAAAAACATTCAGTACTTC,CASSLAPGKNIQYF
TRBJ2-5,TRBV28,NA,NA,TGTGCCAGCAGTTCGTTAGACAGGTTCTTTCAAGAGACCCAGTACTTC,CASSSLDRFFQETQYF
TRBJ1-2,TRBV7-9,TRBD1,NA,TGTGCCAGCAGCATTACGACAGGGTTCTATGGCTACACCTTC,CASSITTGFYGYTF
TRBJ2-5,TRBV15,NA,NA,TGTGCCACCAGCCCGGAATACAACTCCCGGGGAGAGACCCAGTACTTC,CATSPEYNSRGETQYF
TRBJ2-5,TRBV27,TRBD1,NA,TGTGCCAGCAGCCTAGGGACAGGGAGGACGGAGACCCAGTACTTC,CASSLGTGRTETQYF
TRBJ1-4,TRBV5-4,TRBD1,NA,TGTGCCAGCAGCCTCTCCGGGACAGGGAACAAAAAACTGTTTTTT,CASSLSGTGNKKLFF
TRBJ1-6,TRBV6-1,NA,few,TGTGCCAGCGGCAAACGGGACGCCAATTCACCCCTCCACTTT,CASGKRDANSPLHF
TRBJ1-6,TRBV5-1,NA,NA,TGCGCCAGCAGCTTGGCCGAGGGGACCCTCCACTTT,CASSLAEGTLHF
TRBJ1-6,TRBV7-9,TRBD1,once,TGTGCCAGCAGCCTGGGACAGGGATATAATTCACCCCTCCACTTT,CASSLGQGYNSPLHF
TRBJ2-5,TRBV14,NA,NA,TGTGCCAGCAGCCAAGGGATGGAGACCCAGTACTTC,CASSQGMETQYF